This T cell receptor beta chain was sequenced for a study of radiotherapy plus CTLA-4 blockade in lung cancer. Trimming took 0 bases from V and 3 from J, leaving 16 bases between them. CDR3 length: 17 amino acids. Germline V gene sequence: CDR1 LNHNV, CDR2 YYDKDF (reference sequence). Study-level results: Strongest reported response predictors: early blood clone changes and post-radiation interferon-beta. TCR clones from tumors expanded in blood after radiotherapy plus ipilimumab.

Produced via immunoSEQ multiplex PCR; TCRdb's table is partial and in-frame only. The sample lists over 80,000 clones, roughly 80% seen once, with more than 0.75% in the top ten. Receiving focal radiation plus CTLA-4 blockade with ipilimumab were patients who had chemo-refractory metastatic non-small-cell lung cancer. In the case of this clone: Its antigen is as yet unknown.

The source material was peripheral blood, sampled from a patient treated with radiotherapy plus ipilimumab. This receptor was taken from a human donor with non-small cell lung cancer who had stable disease on radiotherapy plus ipilimumab. The V and J genes are TRBV15 and TRBJ2-3; weak D call: TRBD1 (6 bases). The DNA for the CDR3 is TGTGCCACCAGCAGAGAAACGGGACACCCGAGAACAGATACGCAGTATTTT. Residues: CATSRETGHPRTDTQYF.